These 28 T cell receptor beta chains share one sample of origin, sequenced in a study of T cells in Graves' hyperthyroidism and ophthalmopathy. TCR beta CDR3 sequences were amplified from RNA transcripts. The TCR CDR3 was amplified in a first-round RT-PCR using the HTBI primer set. Each CDR3 protein is one row after TCRdb ran MiXCR on the multiplex PCR reads. Here the sample spans roughly 650,000 distinct CDR3 sequences, more than 15% being singletons. The sequenced sample consisted of blood. These receptors all stem from a middle-aged woman with Graves' ophthalmopathy.

This clonotype was seen at least ten times. The chain carries TRBV28 and TRBJ2-1; D is possibly TRBD2 (5 bases). The CDR3 totals 17 residues. Per germline, CDR1 MDHEN and CDR2 SYDVKM. V was cut by 2 bases and J by 3 bases, with 17 bases left in between. This chain's CDR3 is CASSLTAVWGDYNEQFF. CDR3 bases: TGTGCCAGCAGTTTAACCGCCGTGTGGGGAGACTACAATGAGCAGTTCTTC.

In this sample, this clonotype turned up a few times. The chain joins TRBV5-1 to TRBJ1-2; the match to TRBD1 covers 7 bases. CDR1 is SGHRS, CDR2 YFSETQ, per germline. CDR3 size: 15 residues. The trim removed 5 bases at V and 2 bases at J, leaving 9 bases unmatched. This chain's CDR3 is CASSRQGVDNYGYTF. In DNA form, the CDR3 reads TGCGCCAGCAGTAGACAGGGCGTCGACAACTATGGCTACACCTTC.

This clonotype was counted only a few times. The V gene is TRBV5-1, the J gene TRBJ1-6; D gene unclear. Trimming removed 3 bases from V and 9 bases from J, with 16 bases in between. The CDR3 sequence is 15 residues long. Looked up from germline, CDR1 is SGHRS and CDR2 is YFSETQ. The CDR3 DNA is TGCGCCAGCAGCTCAACCCCAGCCCCGGGTTCACCCCTCCACTTT. This translates into CASSSTPAPGSPLHF.

Here the CDR3 reads CASSADATYEQYF. CDR3 in DNA: TGTGCCAGCAGCGCGGACGCTACCTACGAGCAGTACTTC. The rearrangement joins TRBV13 to TRBJ2-7, with unresolved D. The CDR3 covers 13 residues. V was pared by 5 bases and J by 2 bases, with 10 bases between. The V gene's germline CDR1 is PRHDT and CDR2 FYEKMQ (reference sequence).

The CDR3 is CASSLPYERGGPDTQYF. The CDR3 region has the DNA TGTGCCAGCAGCCTCCCTTATGAGCGGGGGGGCCCAGATACGCAGTATTTT. The chain joins TRBV5-6 to TRBJ2-3, with 10 bases lining up with TRBD2. This CDR3 spans 17 amino acids. Germline V gives CDR1 SGHDT, CDR2 YYEEEE. Germline trimming cut 4 bases from V and 4 bases from J; bases unmatched to any gene: 12.

This clonotype showed up many times. Here the CDR3 reads CASSSQLETQYF. The CDR3 nucleotides read TGTGCCAGCAGCTCACAGTTGGAGACCCAGTACTTC. The V gene is TRBV11-2, the J gene TRBJ2-5; D not certain. Germline V CDR1 and CDR2: SGHAT, FQNNGV. The CDR3 runs to 12 residues. V lost 4 bases to trimming and J lost 5 bases, with 8 bases between them.

Of note for this clonotype: A read error is possible here, since a much larger clone lies one base away. The chain is built from TRBV10-3 and TRBJ1-4; D call uncertain. This CDR3 is 13 amino acids long. CDR1 is ENHRY, CDR2 SYGVKD, per germline. In DNA form, the CDR3 reads TGTGCCACCCAGAGTGGGGAGTATGAAAAACTGGTTTTT. Translation gives CATQSGEYEKLVF.

This clonotype was seen many times. The chain links TRBV6-5 to TRBJ2-1, with D possibly matching TRBD2 (7 bases). V lost 7 bases to trimming and J lost 7 bases, with 20 bases between them. CDR1 and CDR2 from the germline V gene are MNHEY and SVGAGI. This CDR3 contains 15 residues. The CDR3 loop reads CASTGDQRGRNEQFF. In nucleotides, the CDR3 is TGTGCCAGCACAGGGGACCAGCGGGGTCGGAATGAGCAGTTCTTC.

A few counts support this clonotype. The DNA of the CDR3 is TGTGCCAGCAGTTTAGGGACTAGGGGGGAGTACAATGAGCAGTTCTTC. This codes for CASSLGTRGEYNEQFF. The V gene is TRBV28, the J gene TRBJ2-1; 8 nucleotides agree with TRBD2. Germline V gene lookup returns CDR1 MDHEN and CDR2 SYDVKM. This CDR3 spans 16 amino acids. The trim removed 2 bases at V and 4 bases at J, leaving 7 bases unmatched.

This clonotype has at least ten counts. The chain is built from TRBV6-1 and TRBJ2-3; 7 bases fit TRBD2. The germline V gene has CDR1 MNHNS and CDR2 SASEGT. The CDR3 has 14 residues. V dropped 4 bases and J dropped 2; count of bases not matched to a gene: 3. This CDR3 reads CASSGGGDTDTQYF. CDR3 sequence (DNA): TGTGCCAGCAGTGGCGGGGGTGACACAGATACGCAGTATTTT.

This clonotype showed up many times. The rearrangement uses TRBV28 and TRBJ2-7, with a possible D match to TRBD2 (5 bases). V lost 5 bases and J lost 3, with 20 bases in between. CDR3 length: 16 residues. CDR1 and CDR2 from the germline V gene are MDHEN and SYDVKM. The CDR3 reads CASSQRTGTSIYEQYF. CDR3 DNA: TGTGCCAGCAGTCAGCGGACCGGAACGAGCATCTACGAGCAGTACTTC.

The chain uses TRBV20-1 and TRBJ2-1; the D gene is possibly TRBD2 (5 bases). The CDR3 extends over 15 amino acids. CDR1 is DFQATT, CDR2 SNEGSKA, per germline (reference sequence). The V and J ends lost 6 bases and 3 bases respectively, with 18 bases between them. CDR3 sequence reads: CSATPWELGYNEQFF. The CDR3 nucleotides read TGCAGTGCCACTCCGTGGGAGCTAGGCTACAATGAGCAGTTCTTC.

The genes are TRBV5-5 and TRBJ1-5, with a weak D call TRBD1 (6 bases). Trimming took 4 bases from V and 9 from J, leaving 26 bases between them. The CDR3 covers 17 residues. CDR1 and CDR2 from the germline V gene are SGHKS and YYEKEE (reference sequence). The CDR3 loop reads CASSPNSGVPVGRPQHF. In DNA, the CDR3 is TGTGCCAGCAGCCCCAACTCAGGGGTCCCGGTAGGAAGGCCCCAGCATTTT.

In its sample, this clonotype was seen a few times. The genes are TRBV12-3 or TRBV12-4 and TRBJ1-5, with no clear D. V dropped 6 bases and J dropped 7 bases, with 10 bases sitting between them. The CDR3 spans 12 residues. The CDR3 nucleotides read TGTGCCAGCAGGTTCGGGAACCAGCCCCAGCATTTT. It translates to CASRFGNQPQHF.

This clonotype was picked up a small number of times. The chain combines TRBV29-1 with TRBJ2-1, with D perhaps assigned TRBD1 or TRBD2 (5 bases each). Trimming stripped 7 bases from V and 0 bases from J, with 13 bases between. The CDR3 is 14 residues long. CDR1 and CDR2 (germline): SQVTM, ANQGSEA. In DNA, the CDR3 is TGCAGCGCAAGGGACGGCGGCTCCTACAATGAGCAGTTCTTC. Translation: CSARDGGSYNEQFF.

This clonotype has at least ten counts. The chain couples TRBV11-2 to TRBJ2-1, with D perhaps assigned TRBD1 or TRBD2 (7 bases each). Germline values: CDR1 SGHAT, CDR2 FQNNGV. This CDR3 is built from 16 residues. The ends were cut back, 5 bases at V and 0 bases at J, with 14 bases in the middle. CDR3 residues: CASSLRGGGSYNEQFF. CDR3 nucleotide sequence: TGTGCCAGCAGCCTCAGGGGGGGGGGCTCCTACAATGAGCAGTTCTTC.

This clonotype was seen many times. The rearrangement links TRBV13 to TRBJ2-3, with D perhaps TRBD1 or TRBD2 (6 bases each). CDR1 is PRHDT and CDR2 is FYEKMQ in the germline V gene (reference sequence). The CDR3 contains 14 residues. The V end lost 0 bases, the J end lost 9 bases, and 13 bases lay between the germline ends. The CDR3 loop is CASSLGIQGRTQYF. The CDR3 nucleotides are TGTGCCAGCAGCTTAGGCATCCAGGGGAGGACGCAGTATTTT.

There are many counts of this clonotype. The gene calls are TRBV3-1 and TRBJ1-1; TRBD1 is a possible D gene (5 bases). This CDR3 has 14 amino acids. Trimming removed 3 bases at V and 1 base at J, with 9 bases between. Germline CDR1 LGHDT, CDR2 YNNKEL (reference sequence). The CDR3 DNA is TGTGCCAGCAGCCAGGGTGACAGGAACACTGAAGCTTTCTTT. It specifies CASSQGDRNTEAFF.

The chain is built from TRBV7-8 and TRBJ2-7; D might be TRBD2 (6 bases). CDR1 and CDR2 (germline): SGHVS, FQNEAQ. Trimming took 3 bases from V and 2 from J, leaving 14 bases between them. The CDR3 spans 15 residues. CDR3 loop: CASSFSGGGTYEQYF. The CDR3 nucleotides are TGTGCCAGCAGCTTCTCCGGGGGAGGTACCTACGAGCAGTACTTC.

This clonotype has at least ten counts. This chain joins TRBV28 and TRBJ2-2; D gene uncertain. CDR1 is MDHEN and CDR2 is SYDVKM in the germline V gene. This CDR3 spans 12 amino acids. The ends were cut back, 10 bases at V and 0 bases at J, with 6 bases in the middle. The chain's CDR3 is CATDANTGELFF. The CDR3 nucleotides are TGTGCCACTGACGCGAACACCGGGGAGCTGTTTTTT.

The gene calls are TRBV4-1 and TRBJ1-2; possibly TRBD1 for D (5 bases). Germline V gives CDR1 MGHRA, CDR2 YSYEKL. Trimming removed 0 bases from V and 0 bases from J, with 8 bases in between. This CDR3 is 15 amino acids long. Here the CDR3 reads CASSQDTQANYGYTF. The CDR3 coding sequence is TGCGCCAGCAGCCAAGATACACAGGCTAACTATGGCTACACCTTC.

The rearrangement uses TRBV18 and TRBJ2-1, with a possible D match to TRBD2 (5 bases). The germline V gene has CDR1 KGHSH and CDR2 LQKENI. V lost 3 bases, J lost 7 bases, and 10 bases lay in between. The CDR3 has 13 amino acids. The CDR3 is CASSPPSLNEQFF. CDR3 in DNA: TGTGCCAGCTCACCGCCTAGCCTAAATGAGCAGTTCTTC.

The chain couples TRBV7-9 to TRBJ2-1; a possible D gene is TRBD2 (5 bases). Looked up from germline, CDR1 is SEHNR and CDR2 is FQNEAQ (reference sequence). This CDR3 is built from 12 residues. With 3 bases removed from V and 10 bases from J, the gap between germline ends came to 10 bases. The CDR3 bases are TGTGCCAGCAGCTTTTCCTCGGGAGAGCAGTTCTTC. Translated: CASSFSSGEQFF.

V gene TRBV4-1 combines with J gene TRBJ2-1, with 7 positions matching TRBD2. V lost 1 base and J lost 8; bases outside the gene matches: 11. The CDR3 contains 16 residues. Germline-derived CDR1 and CDR2 are MGHRA and YSYEKL. The CDR3 sequence is CASSQVYPGGVYEQFF. For the CDR3, the DNA is TGCGCCAGCAGCCAAGTCTACCCGGGGGGAGTCTATGAGCAGTTCTTC.

This clonotype has at least ten counts. V is TRBV20-1 and J is TRBJ2-1; the D is unclear. The length of the CDR3 is 11 residues. V was trimmed by 6 bases and J by 4 bases, leaving 7 bases between them. Germline CDR1 and CDR2: DFQATT and SNEGSKA (reference sequence). The CDR3 nucleotides are TGCAGTGCCCAGCAGTACAATGAGCAGTTCTTC. As protein: CSAQQYNEQFF.

This clonotype was observed a handful of times. The V and J genes are TRBV10-3 and TRBJ2-3; 11 bases match TRBD2. Germline V gives CDR1 ENHRY, CDR2 SYGVKD. The CDR3 runs 14 residues. With 2 bases clipped from V and 5 bases from J, the junction kept 0 bases outside the gene matches. CDR3 in DNA: TGTGCCATCAGTGAGGGACTAGCGGGAGATACGCAGTATTTT. Protein sequence: CAISEGLAGDTQYF.

The rearrangement uses TRBV10-3 and TRBJ2-6; TRBD1 might be the D (6 bases). V was clipped by 10 bases and J by 0 bases, with 10 bases between them. This CDR3 spans 14 amino acids. Per the germline V gene, CDR1 is ENHRY and CDR2 is SYGVKD. In DNA, the CDR3 is TGTGCCACAGGGGACACCTCTGGGGCCAACGTCCTGACTTTC. It is translated as CATGDTSGANVLTF.

In its sample, this clonotype was seen once. The chain joins TRBV20-1 to TRBJ1-1; 8 bases match TRBD1. This CDR3 comprises 15 residues. CDR1 is DFQATT and CDR2 is SNEGSKA in the germline V gene (reference sequence). V dropped 1 base and J dropped 1; count of bases not matched to a gene: 5. CDR3 nucleotides: TGCAGTGCTAGAGCGACCGGGACAGGGAACACTGAAGCTTTCTTT. Its protein product is CSARATGTGNTEAFF.